Reported below is one TCR beta chain. The antigen is not known. This record comes from a study of T cell responses to AZD1222 COVID-19 vaccine. Libraries were prepared by immunoSEQ multiplex PCR; TCRdb keeps only in-frame clonotypes and omits some of them. Of some 22,000 clones listed, around 82% are singletons. The CDR3 spans 16 residues. The trim removed 1 base at V and 8 bases at J, leaving 12 bases unmatched. CDR1 is GTSNPN, CDR2 SVGIG, per germline (reference sequence). Study results and limitations: White British ancestry dominated among donors, who included more females, and clonal diversity was possibly underestimated. At baseline, just a handful of AZD1222 recipients tested seropositive.

Sequencing was performed on peripheral blood, taken on day 0 of AZD1222 vaccination. The receptor was isolated from an adult in good health. V gene TRBV30 combines with J gene TRBJ1-4; 8 positions agree with TRBD1. CDR3 sequence: CAWSATGDRWGEKLFF. The CDR3 DNA reads TGTGCCTGGAGTGCCACCGGGGACAGGTGGGGGGAAAAACTGTTTTTT.